These T cell receptor beta chains were read from a single sample in a study of blood T cell repertoires in COVID-19. This table comes from immunoSEQ multiplex PCR, and its TCRdb copy is limited to in-frame clones, with some not included. In the table there are tens of thousands of clones, more than 85% of which are singletons. The material sequenced was peripheral blood. These TCRs come from a man aged 35 to 55 with COVID-19, enrolled during active disease. Each CDR3 is given with its conserved first and last residue. D genes are given only for firm matches. Expanded clones get a size class; other rows say once, few or many, or leave the size out.

j_gene: TRBJ2-5
abundance: few
v_gene: TRBV28
d_gene: -
CDR3aa: CASREGVMGETQYF
CDR3nt: TGTGCCAGCAGGGAAGGGGTCATGGGAGAGACCCAGTACTTC

j_gene: TRBJ1-1
abundance: -
v_gene: TRBV5-5
d_gene: -
CDR3aa: CASSLSDGTEAFF
CDR3nt: TGTGCCAGCAGCTTGAGTGACGGGACTGAAGCTTTCTTT

j_gene: TRBJ2-7
abundance: -
v_gene: TRBV5-1
d_gene: -
CDR3aa: CASTLQGDYEQYF
CDR3nt: TGCGCCAGCACCCTGCAGGGCGACTACGAGCAGTACTTC

j_gene: TRBJ2-2
abundance: -
v_gene: TRBV7-8
d_gene: TRBD1
CDR3aa: CASSRDSMNTGELFF
CDR3nt: TGTGCCAGCAGCCGGGACAGTATGAACACCGGGGAGCTGTTTTTT

j_gene: TRBJ2-2
abundance: -
v_gene: TRBV3-1/TRBV3-2
d_gene: TRBD2
CDR3aa: CASTSTGGLTGELFF
CDR3nt: TGTGCCAGCACTTCCACGGGGGGGCTCACCGGGGAGCTGTTTTTT

j_gene: TRBJ2-7
abundance: -
v_gene: TRBV6-5
d_gene: -
CDR3aa: CASSYQDSNYEQYF
CDR3nt: TGTGCCAGCAGTTACCAGGACAGCAACTACGAGCAGTACTTC

j_gene: TRBJ1-6
abundance: -
v_gene: TRBV11-2
d_gene: TRBD1
CDR3aa: CASSLGQGGNSPLHF
CDR3nt: TGTGCCAGCAGCTTAGGACAGGGAGGCAATTCACCCCTCCACTTT

j_gene: TRBJ2-5
abundance: -
v_gene: TRBV30
d_gene: TRBD2
CDR3aa: CAWIRSGTQETQYF
CDR3nt: TGTGCCTGGATCCGTAGCGGGACCCAAGAGACCCAGTACTTC

j_gene: TRBJ2-1
abundance: -
v_gene: TRBV5-5
d_gene: TRBD1
CDR3aa: CASSYIGPGQGVYNEQFF
CDR3nt: TGTGCCAGCAGCTACATCGGTCCGGGACAGGGGGTCTACAATGAGCAGTTCTTC

j_gene: TRBJ2-1
abundance: -
v_gene: TRBV29-1
d_gene: TRBD1
CDR3aa: CSTGQGRNEQFF
CDR3nt: TGCAGCACAGGACAGGGAAGGAATGAGCAGTTCTTC

j_gene: TRBJ1-4
abundance: once
v_gene: TRBV25-1
d_gene: -
CDR3aa: CASSLNEKLFF
CDR3nt: TGTGCCAGCAGTCTCAATGAAAAACTGTTTTTT

j_gene: TRBJ2-4
abundance: -
v_gene: TRBV27
d_gene: -
CDR3aa: CASSSGPWELAKNIQYF
CDR3nt: TGTGCCAGCAGCTCCGGGCCGTGGGAGTTGGCCAAAAACATTCAGTACTTC

j_gene: TRBJ2-6
abundance: -
v_gene: TRBV5-4
d_gene: -
CDR3aa: CASSLGGSGANVLTF
CDR3nt: TGTGCCAGCAGCTTGGGAGGGTCTGGGGCCAACGTCCTGACTTTC

j_gene: TRBJ1-1
abundance: -
v_gene: TRBV6-5
d_gene: -
CDR3aa: CASSRQVNTEAFF
CDR3nt: TGTGCCAGCAGCAGACAGGTCAACACTGAAGCTTTCTTT

j_gene: TRBJ1-4
abundance: -
v_gene: TRBV29-1
d_gene: TRBD1
CDR3aa: CSVEEQGAGEKLFF
CDR3nt: TGCAGCGTTGAAGAACAGGGGGCAGGAGAAAAACTGTTTTTT

j_gene: TRBJ2-7
abundance: once
v_gene: TRBV11-2
d_gene: -
CDR3aa: CASSPSGNEQYF
CDR3nt: TGTGCCAGCAGCCCCTCCGGTAACGAGCAGTACTTC

j_gene: TRBJ2-3
abundance: -
v_gene: TRBV5-1
d_gene: TRBD1
CDR3aa: CASSLLGDRATDTQYF
CDR3nt: TGCGCCAGCAGCTTGCTGGGCGACAGGGCCACAGATACGCAGTATTTT

j_gene: TRBJ2-5
abundance: -
v_gene: TRBV6-1
d_gene: TRBD1
CDR3aa: CASSDAVTGNEETQYF
CDR3nt: TGTGCCAGCAGTGATGCTGTGACAGGGAATGAGGAGACCCAGTACTTC

j_gene: TRBJ2-3
abundance: -
v_gene: TRBV28
d_gene: TRBD2
CDR3aa: CASSGPTDSGGGTDTQYF
CDR3nt: TGTGCCAGCAGTGGTCCGACAGATAGCGGGGGGGGCACAGATACGCAGTATTTT

j_gene: TRBJ2-5
abundance: -
v_gene: TRBV4-1
d_gene: -
CDR3aa: CASSPWWGQQETQYF
CDR3nt: TGCGCCAGCAGCCCCTGGTGGGGGCAGCAAGAGACCCAGTACTTC

j_gene: TRBJ1-2
abundance: -
v_gene: TRBV5-1
d_gene: -
CDR3aa: CASSFEGAKGYTF
CDR3nt: TGCGCCAGCAGCTTTGAAGGGGCAAAAGGCTACACCTTC

j_gene: TRBJ1-2
abundance: -
v_gene: TRBV6-2/TRBV6-3
d_gene: -
CDR3aa: CASSLRRAGNYGYTF
CDR3nt: TGTGCCAGCAGTCTTCGCAGGGCCGGAAACTATGGCTACACCTTC

j_gene: TRBJ2-1
abundance: -
v_gene: TRBV13
d_gene: TRBD2
CDR3aa: CASTWIGRGTWDYNEQFF
CDR3nt: TGTGCCAGCACCTGGATAGGGCGGGGGACTTGGGACTACAATGAGCAGTTCTTC

j_gene: TRBJ2-7
abundance: once
v_gene: TRBV7-3
d_gene: -
CDR3aa: CASSLSSGAAYEQYF
CDR3nt: TGTGCCAGCAGCTTATCATCAGGGGCGGCCTACGAGCAGTACTTC

j_gene: TRBJ2-6
abundance: once
v_gene: TRBV5-1
d_gene: -
CDR3aa: CASLESSGANVLTF
CDR3nt: TGCGCCAGCCTTGAGTCCTCTGGGGCCAACGTCCTGACTTTC

j_gene: TRBJ1-2
abundance: -
v_gene: TRBV28
d_gene: TRBD1
CDR3aa: CASSLGSVQGNYGYTF
CDR3nt: TGTGCCAGCAGTTTAGGTAGCGTACAGGGGAACTATGGCTACACCTTC

j_gene: TRBJ2-3
abundance: -
v_gene: TRBV19
d_gene: TRBD2
CDR3aa: CASSTTGGPGDTQYF
CDR3nt: TGTGCCAGTAGTACAACGGGGGGGCCGGGGGATACGCAGTATTTT

j_gene: TRBJ2-5
abundance: -
v_gene: TRBV5-6
d_gene: -
CDR3aa: CASSLLLWGEETETQYF
CDR3nt: TGTGCCAGCAGCTTGCTTTTGTGGGGGGAGGAAACAGAGACCCAGTACTTC

j_gene: TRBJ1-1
abundance: -
v_gene: TRBV14
d_gene: -
CDR3aa: CASSRTTNTEAFF
CDR3nt: TGTGCCAGCAGCCGCACAACGAACACTGAAGCTTTCTTT

j_gene: TRBJ2-5
abundance: once
v_gene: TRBV28
d_gene: -
CDR3aa: CASSLYSGGETQYF
CDR3nt: TGTGCCAGCAGTTTATATTCAGGGGGGGAGACCCAGTACTTC

j_gene: TRBJ2-7
abundance: -
v_gene: TRBV11-3
d_gene: -
CDR3aa: CASSLVGRGMSYEQYF
CDR3nt: TGTGCCAGCAGCTTAGTGGGCAGGGGTATGAGTTACGAGCAGTACTTC

j_gene: TRBJ2-2
abundance: -
v_gene: TRBV4-2
d_gene: -
CDR3aa: CASSQRVPLDPSANTGELFF
CDR3nt: TGTGCCAGCAGCCAAAGAGTTCCGCTAGACCCATCCGCGAACACCGGGGAGCTGTTTTTT

j_gene: TRBJ1-1
abundance: -
v_gene: TRBV1
d_gene: -
CDR3aa: CTSSHEGYIGDRGRWTEAFF
CDR3nt: TGCACCAGCAGCCACGAGGGGTATATAGGGGACAGGGGCAGGTGGACTGAAGCTTTCTTT

j_gene: TRBJ1-1
abundance: -
v_gene: TRBV5-6
d_gene: TRBD1
CDR3aa: CASSLAYRGEAFF
CDR3nt: TGTGCCAGCAGCTTGGCCTACAGGGGCGAAGCTTTCTTT

j_gene: TRBJ1-1
abundance: -
v_gene: TRBV5-5
d_gene: TRBD1
CDR3aa: CASSRWGDRVSFF
CDR3nt: TGTGCCAGCAGCCGGTGGGGGGACAGGGTATCTTTCTTT

j_gene: TRBJ1-2
abundance: once
v_gene: TRBV9
d_gene: TRBD1
CDR3aa: CASSPGTGSGFGYTF
CDR3nt: TGTGCCAGCAGCCCTGGGACAGGGTCGGGTTTTGGCTACACCTTC

j_gene: TRBJ2-1
abundance: few
v_gene: TRBV5-1
d_gene: TRBD2
CDR3aa: CASSLALTSGVGEQFF
CDR3nt: TGCGCCAGCAGCTTGGCCCTGACTAGCGGGGTGGGTGAGCAGTTCTTC

j_gene: TRBJ2-7
abundance: -
v_gene: TRBV29-1
d_gene: TRBD1
CDR3aa: CSVSRQGATYEQYF
CDR3nt: TGCAGCGTTTCAAGACAGGGGGCAACCTACGAGCAGTACTTC

j_gene: TRBJ2-5
abundance: -
v_gene: TRBV10-3
d_gene: -
CDR3aa: CAISGTGQETQYF
CDR3nt: TGTGCCATCTCTGGCACAGGACAAGAGACCCAGTACTTC

j_gene: TRBJ1-1
abundance: few
v_gene: TRBV7-9
d_gene: -
CDR3aa: CASSLSGLVENTEAFF
CDR3nt: TGTGCCAGCAGCTTATCTGGCCTGGTTGAGAACACTGAAGCTTTCTTT

j_gene: TRBJ1-6
abundance: -
v_gene: TRBV19
d_gene: -
CDR3aa: CASSIVEGNSPLHF
CDR3nt: TGTGCCAGTAGTATCGTGGAGGGTAATTCACCCCTCCACTTT

j_gene: TRBJ2-1
abundance: -
v_gene: TRBV3-1/TRBV3-2
d_gene: TRBD2
CDR3aa: CASSQLAGSYNEQFF
CDR3nt: TGTGCCAGCAGCCAATTAGCGGGGTCCTACAATGAGCAGTTCTTC

j_gene: TRBJ2-1
abundance: -
v_gene: TRBV2
d_gene: TRBD2
CDR3aa: CASSVGGNEQFF
CDR3nt: TGTGCCAGCAGTGTGGGGGGGAATGAGCAGTTCTTC

j_gene: TRBJ2-1
abundance: -
v_gene: TRBV10-2
d_gene: -
CDR3aa: CASSELGADNEQFF
CDR3nt: TGCGCCAGCAGTGAGTTGGGGGCGGACAATGAGCAGTTCTTC

j_gene: TRBJ1-2
abundance: -
v_gene: TRBV7-9
d_gene: TRBD1
CDR3aa: CASSRPGQGTNYGYTF
CDR3nt: TGTGCCAGCAGCAGACCGGGACAGGGCACTAACTATGGCTACACCTTC

j_gene: TRBJ2-5
abundance: -
v_gene: TRBV3-1/TRBV3-2
d_gene: -
CDR3aa: CASSQDLTGYGETQYF
CDR3nt: TGTGCCAGCAGCCAAGATCTCACGGGTTATGGAGAGACCCAGTACTTC

j_gene: TRBJ2-7
abundance: -
v_gene: TRBV19
d_gene: -
CDR3aa: CASSFSSSYEQYF
CDR3nt: TGTGCCAGTAGTTTCTCTTCCTCCTACGAGCAGTACTTC

j_gene: TRBJ2-5
abundance: -
v_gene: TRBV30
d_gene: -
CDR3aa: CAWSRPGETQYF
CDR3nt: TGTGCCTGGAGTAGGCCGGGAGAGACCCAGTACTTC